Below, 11 T cell receptor beta chains from the same sample are listed, as sequenced in a study of cytomegalovirus exposure and HLA in healthy donors (dated by TCRdb to 2016 to 2017). The library was generated by the immunoSEQ multiplex PCR assay. The multiplex PCR relied on a mix of 60 forward primers for TCR Vbeta segments and 13 reverse primers for TCR Jbeta segments. TCRdb carries this immuneACCESS record with in-frame sequences only. Its versions omit some clonotypes, under half of them owing to an unresolved V gene in the studies checked, with the rest unexplained. The sample table lists some 180,000 clones, around 76% of them with a count of one. The ten largest account for roughly 1.4% of the sample. Specimen: PBMCs. These receptors originate from a man aged 40-49 years in good health and CMV-seronegative.

This chain uses TRBV7-8 with TRBJ2-1; 8 positions match TRBD2. There are 21 residues in the CDR3. The germline CDR1 and CDR2 sequences are SGHVS and FQNEAQ. With V trimmed by 0 bases and J by 0 bases, 16 bases remained unmatched. This CDR3 reads CASSLARLATRTASSYNEQFF. CDR3 bases: TGTGCCAGCAGCTTAGCTAGACTAGCGACCCGAACTGCGAGCTCCTACAATGAGCAGTTCTTC.

V usage is TRBV7-2 and J usage is TRBJ2-3; D is undetermined. The CDR3 runs to 13 residues. The V gene lost 2 bases and the J gene lost 4 bases, with 7 bases spanning the gap. Per germline, CDR1 SGHTA and CDR2 FQGNSA. This CDR3 reads CASSLQASDTQYF. CDR3 coding DNA: TGTGCCAGCAGCTTACAGGCTTCAGATACGCAGTATTTT.

This sequence joins TRBV28 and TRBJ1-3; 12 bases map to TRBD1. Trimming at V came to 4 bases and at J to 4 bases, leaving 5 bases not matched to a gene. CDR1 and CDR2 from the germline V gene are MDHEN and SYDVKM. CDR3 length: 16 residues. The CDR3 DNA sequence: TGTGCCAGCAGTTCGGGACAGGGGGCGACCGGAAACACCATATATTTT. Its protein is CASSSGQGATGNTIYF.

V gene TRBV7-9 combines with J gene TRBJ2-3, with D maybe TRBD1 (6 bases). V gave up 4 bases and J gave up 0 bases, with 20 bases separating them. Looked up from germline, CDR1 is SEHNR and CDR2 is FQNEAQ (reference sequence). The CDR3 totals 18 residues. CDR3 in amino acids: CASSSTTDRIVSTDTQYF. CDR3 bases: TGTGCCAGCAGCTCTACGACCGACAGGATCGTCAGCACAGATACGCAGTATTTT.

The chain employs TRBV20-1 and TRBJ2-7; D call uncertain. V was cut by 3 bases and J by 5 bases, with 8 bases left in between. The germline V gene has CDR1 DFQATT and CDR2 SNEGSKA (reference sequence). The CDR3 runs 11 residues. CDR3 protein: CSASPRNEQYF. CDR3 nucleotides: TGCAGTGCTAGCCCCAGGAACGAGCAGTACTTC.

A few counts support this clone. The V gene is TRBV4-3, the J gene TRBJ2-7; D is possibly TRBD1 (6 bases). V was clipped by 0 bases and J by 3 bases, with 15 bases between them. Germline CDR1 is LGHNA and CDR2 is YSLEER. The CDR3 is 16 residues long. In DNA form, the CDR3 reads TGCGCCAGCAGCCAAGATTTTCGGGGCAGGGGCTACGAGCAGTACTTC. It encodes CASSQDFRGRGYEQYF.

The chain couples TRBV15 to TRBJ1-3; no reliable D call. Deletions cut 0 bases from V and 0 bases from J, with 9 bases between. The CDR3 loop spans 16 amino acids. The germline V gene encodes CDR1 LNHNV and CDR2 YYDKDF (reference sequence). CDR3 nucleotide sequence: TGTGCCACCAGCAGAGATCGAGAAGTCTCTGGAAACACCATATATTTT. Amino acids: CATSRDREVSGNTIYF.

This clone was found a few times. The gene calls are TRBV2 and TRBJ2-1, with 8 bases that match TRBD1. Germline loops: CDR1 SNHLY, CDR2 FYNNEI. V lost 4 bases and J lost 4; bases outside the gene matches: 6. The CDR3 has 15 residues. The CDR3 sequence is CASSGQGTLYNEQFF. CDR3 sequence (DNA): TGTGCCAGCAGTGGACAGGGGACCTTATACAATGAGCAGTTCTTC.

V is TRBV5-1 and J is TRBJ2-3; 8 bases agree with TRBD1. Germline V gene lookup returns CDR1 SGHRS and CDR2 YFSETQ. Trimming took 6 bases from V and 4 from J; bases not matched to a gene: 10. This CDR3 contains 15 residues. The CDR3 reads CASKLTGDGADTQYF. Here the CDR3 DNA reads TGCGCCAGCAAGCTGACAGGGGACGGCGCAGATACGCAGTATTTT.

The V gene is TRBV5-6, the J gene TRBJ1-4; TRBD1 is a possible D gene (5 bases). Deletions cut 2 bases from V and 5 bases from J, with 13 bases between. The V gene's germline CDR1 is SGHDT and CDR2 YYEEEE. The CDR3 runs 15 residues. CDR3 nucleotides: TGTGCCAGCAGCTTCAGGGCGGGGGTCAATGAAAAACTGTTTTTT. This translates into CASSFRAGVNEKLFF.

The CDR3 DNA sequence: TGTGCCAGCAGCTGGGACAGGGGCTATTACGAGCAGTACTTC. Amino acid sequence: CASSWDRGYYEQYF. The chain carries TRBV11-2 and TRBJ2-7; 10 bases fit TRBD1. Germline values: CDR1 SGHAT, CDR2 FQNNGV. This CDR3 contains 14 residues. The ends lost 4 bases at V and 4 bases at J; junction bases unmatched: 4.